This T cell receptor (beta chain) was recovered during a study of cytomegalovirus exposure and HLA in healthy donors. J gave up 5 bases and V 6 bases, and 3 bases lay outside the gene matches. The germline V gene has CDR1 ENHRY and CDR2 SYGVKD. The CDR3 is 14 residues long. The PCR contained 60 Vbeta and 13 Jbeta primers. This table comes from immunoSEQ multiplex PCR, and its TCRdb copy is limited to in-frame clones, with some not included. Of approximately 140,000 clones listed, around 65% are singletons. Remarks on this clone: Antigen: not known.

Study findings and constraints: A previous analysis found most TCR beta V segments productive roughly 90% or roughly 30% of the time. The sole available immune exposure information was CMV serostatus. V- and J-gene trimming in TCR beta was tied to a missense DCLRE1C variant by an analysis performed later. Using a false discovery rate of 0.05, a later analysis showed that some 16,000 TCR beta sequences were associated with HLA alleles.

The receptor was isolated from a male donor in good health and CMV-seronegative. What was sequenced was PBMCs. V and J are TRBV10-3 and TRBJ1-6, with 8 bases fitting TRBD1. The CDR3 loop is CAIRGGQDNSPLHF. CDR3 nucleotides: TGTGCCATCAGGGGGGGACAGGATAATTCACCCCTCCACTTT.